Shown below are 26 T cell receptor beta chains from a single sample sequenced in a study of human T cells and chemical hapten exposure. TCRdb independently ran MiXCR on the RACE reads; one entry per CDR3 protein. This sample carries roughly 260,000 distinct CDR3 sequences, about 9.4% of them seen once, and the ten largest clones take approximately 2.3%. Stated time point: pre-sensitization, week 0. Treatment in this sample: therapeutic diphenylcyclopropenone sensitization with weekly scalp DPC. Source: whole blood, taken in connection with sensitization to the hapten diphenylcyclopropenone (DPC). All receptors derive from a woman aged 40 to 55 with alopecia areata. Some clones in this sample may be carry-over from other donors' samples.

The CDR3 coding sequence is TGTGCCAGCAGCTTTACAGAAATAGAGGAAAAACTGTTTTTT. Protein sequence: CASSFTEIEEKLFF. The chain joins TRBV7-9 to TRBJ1-4; no firm D call. Looked up from germline, CDR1 is SEHNR and CDR2 is FQNEAQ (reference sequence). The CDR3 is made up of 14 amino acids. V lost 3 bases, J lost 8 bases, and 13 bases lay in between.

This clonotype appeared a few times. This chain connects TRBV18 to TRBJ1-4; 7 bases match TRBD1. CDR1 is KGHSH and CDR2 is LQKENI in the germline V gene. The CDR3 is 14 amino acids. V lost 6 bases to trimming and J lost 8 bases; unmatched junction nucleotides: 9. The CDR3, as DNA: TGTGCCAGCTCCCCGGGACAGAGCGACGAAAAACTGTTTTTT. As protein: CASSPGQSDEKLFF.

This chain connects TRBV6-6 to TRBJ2-3; the match to TRBD2 covers 9 bases. The CDR3 has 14 residues. Trimming took 5 bases from V and 3 from J; bases not matched to a gene: 3. Germline CDR1 is MNHNY and CDR2 is SVGAGI (reference sequence). The CDR3 bases are TGTGCCAGCAGTCTAGCGGGGAAAACAGATACGCAGTATTTT. Amino acid sequence: CASSLAGKTDTQYF.

CDR3: CASTWTGGLAGFSYNEQFF. The CDR3 nucleotides are TGTGCCAGCACCTGGACAGGGGGACTAGCGGGGTTCTCCTACAATGAGCAGTTCTTC. J is TRBJ2-1 and V is TRBV6-2 or TRBV6-3, with 13 bases fitting TRBD2. The germline V gene encodes CDR1 MNHEY and CDR2 SVGEGT. The CDR3 is 19 residues long. V shed 7 bases, J shed 0 bases, and the junction held 12 bases outside the gene matches.

The chain employs TRBV6-1 and TRBJ1-5; 8 nucleotides align to TRBD1. The CDR3 spans 14 residues. V shed 3 bases and J 4 bases; nucleotides not matched to a gene: 2. Germline V gives CDR1 MNHNS, CDR2 SASEGT. The CDR3: CASSDTGGNQPQHF. For the CDR3, the DNA is TGTGCCAGCAGTGATACAGGGGGGAATCAGCCCCAGCATTTT.

The chain is built from TRBV28 and TRBJ2-2; 13 bases agree with TRBD2. Germline CDR1 is MDHEN and CDR2 is SYDVKM. V dropped 5 bases and J dropped 12; count of bases not matched to a gene: 3. This CDR3 is 13 amino acids long. CDR3 region: CASSGTSGMKLFF. For the CDR3, the DNA is TGTGCCAGCAGTGGGACTAGCGGGATGAAGCTGTTTTTT.

This clonotype occurred a few times. This chain connects TRBV29-1 to TRBJ1-5; 9 nucleotides agree with TRBD1. J lost 2 bases, V lost 6 bases, and 5 bases had no gene match. CDR1 is SQVTM and CDR2 is ANQGSEA in the germline V gene. This CDR3 region has 14 residues. CDR3: CSVRTGAGNQPQHF. The CDR3 DNA sequence: TGCAGCGTCCGGACAGGGGCAGGCAATCAGCCCCAGCATTTT.

The V and J genes are TRBV7-9 and TRBJ2-2; D is uncertain. V was pared by 7 bases and J by 1 base, with 4 bases between. Germline-derived CDR1 and CDR2 are SEHNR and FQNEAQ (reference sequence). CDR3 length: 12 residues. In nucleotides, the CDR3 is TGTGCCAGCATGCAGAACACCGGGGAGCTGTTTTTT. This encodes CASMQNTGELFF.

This clonotype was observed many times. The rearrangement joins TRBV6-5 to TRBJ2-4; D may be TRBD2 (5 bases). Germline V lookup: CDR1 MNHEY, CDR2 SVGAGI. The CDR3 has 14 amino acids. The V end was cut by 5 bases, the J end by 8 bases, with 16 bases between. The CDR3 DNA follows: TGTGCCAGCAGTCTCAGCCCCGAGGGAGACATTCAGTACTTC. This codes for CASSLSPEGDIQYF.

The chain recombines TRBV2 with TRBJ2-7; D uncertain. Trimming pared 5 bases from V and 5 bases from J, leaving 7 bases between. The V gene's germline CDR1 is SNHLY and CDR2 FYNNEI. The CDR3 totals 11 residues. CDR3 amino acids: CASSPLDEQYF. In DNA, the CDR3 is TGTGCCAGCAGTCCGTTGGACGAGCAGTACTTC.

This clonotype was found many times. The chain links TRBV7-2 to TRBJ2-7, with D possibly being TRBD2 (6 bases). With 5 bases removed from V and 1 base from J, the gap between germline ends came to 15 bases. The CDR3 spans 15 residues. Germline V gene lookup returns CDR1 SGHTA and CDR2 FQGNSA. The CDR3 coding sequence is TGTGCCAGCAGCACCTATAGCGGAGGTTCCTACGAGCAGTACTTC. It codes for CASSTYSGGSYEQYF.

This clonotype was observed at least ten times. The J gene is TRBJ2-5, the V gene TRBV19; no reliable D call. The ends were cut back, 8 bases at V and 5 bases at J, with 9 bases in the middle. The CDR3 consists of 11 residues. Looked up from germline, CDR1 is LNHDA and CDR2 is SQIVND (reference sequence). The CDR3 is CASGPGETQYF. CDR3 coding DNA: TGTGCCAGTGGCCCCGGGGAGACCCAGTACTTC.

This clonotype was counted a single time. This rearrangement joins TRBV24-1 to TRBJ1-5; 9 bases are shared with TRBD1. Germline V gives CDR1 KGHDR, CDR2 SFDVKD. Losses at the gene ends were 5 bases for V and 5 bases for J; bases not matched to a gene: 15. CDR3 size: 18 residues. CDR3 nucleotides: TGTGCCACCAGTGCCGCCCCGGGACAGGGAGCCGTAGATCAGCCCCAGCATTTT. It encodes CATSAAPGQGAVDQPQHF.

V and J are TRBV28 and TRBJ1-2; possible D gene TRBD1, 5 bases. CDR1 is MDHEN, CDR2 SYDVKM, per germline. This CDR3 contains 13 residues. V gave up 7 bases and J gave up 3 bases, with 12 bases separating them. The DNA of the CDR3 is TGTGCCAGCAATGGCGAGGGACACTATGGCTACACCTTC. Its translation is CASNGEGHYGYTF.

The chain joins TRBV28 to TRBJ2-7, with 7 positions matching TRBD2. The V and J ends lost 0 bases and 1 base, in that order; junction bases with no gene match: 0. This CDR3 comprises 14 residues. Germline V gene sequence: CDR1 MDHEN, CDR2 SYDVKM. Here the CDR3 reads CASSLWGGSYEQYF. The CDR3 DNA reads TGTGCCAGCAGTTTATGGGGGGGGTCCTACGAGCAGTACTTC.

This chain joins TRBV12-3 or TRBV12-4 and TRBJ2-6; TRBD1 matches 7 bases. CDR3 length equals 18 residues. Germline trimming cut 6 bases from V and 4 bases from J; bases unmatched to any gene: 15. CDR3 bases: TGTGCCAGCAGCTACACAGGGGCTCTGAAGGCCGGGGCCAACGTCCTGACTTTC. This translates into CASSYTGALKAGANVLTF.

The chain couples TRBV7-9 to TRBJ2-2; 9 bases align to TRBD1. The CDR3 contains 17 residues. The germline CDR1 and CDR2 sequences are SEHNR and FQNEAQ (reference sequence). V shed 5 bases and J 1 base; nucleotides not matched to a gene: 8. The CDR3 region is CASSPEPGQGNTGELFF. Written as DNA, the CDR3 is TGTGCCAGCAGCCCCGAACCGGGACAGGGGAACACCGGGGAGCTGTTTTTT. The entire variable domain, with the rest obtained from reference TRBV7-9 and TRBJ2-2, is as follows: DTGVSQNPRHKITKRGQNVTFRCDPISEHNRLYWYRQTLGQGPEFLTYFQNEAQLEKSRLLSDRFSAERPKGSFSTLEIQRTEQGDSAMYLCASSPEPGQGNTGELFFGEGSRLTVL.

The chain uses TRBV9 and TRBJ2-2; 8 positions agree with TRBD2. V shed 4 bases, J shed 5 bases, and the junction held 10 bases outside the gene matches. The CDR3 runs 16 residues. The germline gives CDR1 SGDLS, CDR2 YYNGEE. CDR3 nucleotide sequence: TGTGCCAGCAGCCCCTGGGCGGGAGGAGGGACCGGGGAGCTGTTTTTT. Its protein is CASSPWAGGGTGELFF.

This clonotype was seen at least ten times. The rearrangement joins TRBV5-1 to TRBJ2-1; 8 positions agree with TRBD2. J lost 7 bases, V lost 1 base, and 7 bases had no gene match. The CDR3 runs to 15 residues. The V gene's germline CDR1 is SGHRS and CDR2 YFSETQ. The CDR3: CASSLMVAGKNEQFF. For the CDR3, the DNA is TGCGCCAGCAGCTTGATGGTAGCGGGAAAAAATGAGCAGTTCTTC. Full variable domain (missing parts from reference TRBV5-1 and TRBJ2-1): KAGVTQTPRYLIKTRGQQVTLSCSPISGHRSVSWYQQTPGQGLQFLFEYFSETQRNKGNFPGRFSGRQFSNSRSEMNVSTLELGDSALYLCASSLMVAGKNEQFFGPGTRLTVL.

In this sample, this clonotype turned up many times. The rearrangement links TRBV27 to TRBJ2-3; 7 bases are shared with TRBD2. The CDR3 totals 14 residues. Germline V gene sequence: CDR1 MNHEY, CDR2 SMNVEV (reference sequence). V lost 3 bases, J lost 5 bases, and 5 bases stayed unmatched. The CDR3 reads CASSFRGRVDTQYF. For the CDR3, the DNA is TGTGCCAGCAGTTTTCGGGGGAGGGTAGATACGCAGTATTTT.

This clonotype was counted ten times or more. This chain joins TRBV29-1 and TRBJ1-2; 7 positions match TRBD1. The V and J ends lost 8 bases and 8 bases, in that order; junction bases with no gene match: 11. This CDR3 region has 12 residues. CDR1 SQVTM and CDR2 ANQGSEA come from the germline V gene. This chain's CDR3 is CSTRQGAGGYTF. DNA of the CDR3: TGCAGCACAAGACAGGGAGCCGGAGGCTACACCTTC.

The CDR3: CASSLVGGSAEAFF. Written as DNA, the CDR3 is TGTGCCAGCAGCTTAGTAGGGGGATCGGCTGAAGCTTTCTTT. The chain has TRBV7-2 and TRBJ1-1; tentative D call: TRBD1 (6 bases). Germline loops: CDR1 SGHTA, CDR2 FQGNSA. The CDR3 length is 14 residues. The V end was cut by 1 base, the J end by 6 bases, with 12 bases between.

A few counts support this clonotype. The chain recombines TRBV4-3 with TRBJ2-1; D perhaps matches TRBD1 (5 bases). V lost 0 bases and J 3 bases, leaving 12 bases between the germline ends. CDR1 is LGHNA and CDR2 is YSLEER in the germline V gene. The CDR3 runs 16 residues. The CDR3 spells CASSQEPPRGYNEQFF. The CDR3 coding sequence is TGCGCCAGCAGCCAAGAACCGCCAAGGGGCTACAATGAGCAGTTCTTC.

This clonotype has only a few counts. The gene calls are TRBV6-2 or TRBV6-3 and TRBJ2-3; 9 bases map to TRBD2. V gave up 7 bases and J gave up 1 base; unmatched junction bases: 9. Germline lookup yields CDR1 MNHEY and CDR2 SVGEGT. The CDR3 runs 16 residues. As DNA, the CDR3 is TGTGCCAGCACCTATTTCCGGACTAGCGGCACAGATACGCAGTATTTT. Protein sequence: CASTYFRTSGTDTQYF.

This clonotype was seen only a few times. The V call is TRBV4-2, the J call TRBJ2-1; D is uncertain. Germline V gene sequence: CDR1 LGHNA, CDR2 YNFKEQ. Trimming shortened V by 0 bases and J by 6 bases, and 15 bases separated the two germline ends. CDR3 length: 16 residues. The CDR3 loop is CASSQDPQGRANEQFF. The CDR3, as DNA: TGTGCCAGCAGCCAAGACCCTCAAGGCCGTGCCAATGAGCAGTTCTTC.

V gene TRBV12-3 or TRBV12-4 combines with J gene TRBJ2-1; D remains unclear. Trimming removed 2 bases from V and 9 bases from J, with 8 bases in between. The CDR3 contains 12 residues. The CDR3 loop is CASSLPHGEQFF. The CDR3 nucleotides are TGTGCCAGCAGTTTACCCCACGGTGAGCAGTTCTTC.